Below, 30 T cell receptor beta chains from the same sample are listed, as sequenced in a study of blood T cell repertoires in COVID-19. The table came from immunoSEQ multiplex PCR; TCRdb's copy has only in-frame clones and leaves some out. The table includes 200,000 or so clones, around 85% detected once. Sequenced: peripheral blood. The source of these receptors is a person in their 70s with COVID-19, enrolled during active disease.

CDR3 nucleotides: TGTGCCAGCAGTGAACCGGGACAGGGGGCGATCGAGCAGTACTTC. Protein: CASSEPGQGAIEQYF. The chain couples TRBV6-1 to TRBJ2-7, with 12 nucleotides matching TRBD1. Germline assignment: CDR1 MNHNS and CDR2 SASEGT. J was trimmed by 6 bases and V by 2 bases; bases with no gene match: 5. This CDR3 region has 15 residues.

This rearrangement joins TRBV15 to TRBJ2-3; 10 positions agree with TRBD2. The CDR3 totals 17 residues. Unmatched junction bases numbered 12, after V lost 9 bases and J lost 0 bases. The V gene's germline CDR1 is LNHNV and CDR2 YYDKDF (reference sequence). The CDR3 region is CATREFPSGSSTDTQYF. CDR3 DNA sequence: TGTGCCACTAGGGAGTTCCCTAGCGGGAGTAGCACAGATACGCAGTATTTT.

This clone was picked up a small number of times. The chain carries TRBV9 and TRBJ2-2; 9 bases agree with TRBD1. There are 16 residues in the CDR3. Germline loops: CDR1 SGDLS, CDR2 YYNGEE. With V trimmed by 3 bases and J by 5 bases, 8 bases remained unmatched. The CDR3 coding sequence is TGTGCCAGCAGCGGCTCCGGGACAGGGATGACCGGGGAGCTGTTTTTT. As protein: CASSGSGTGMTGELFF.

The gene calls are TRBV6-6 and TRBJ2-3, with D perhaps TRBD2 (6 bases). Per germline, CDR1 MNHNY and CDR2 SVGAGI (reference sequence). This CDR3 spans 14 amino acids. V dropped 5 bases and J dropped 2 bases, with 11 bases sitting between them. CDR3 sequence: CASSTGTFTDTQYF. For the CDR3, the DNA is TGTGCCAGCAGTACCGGGACTTTCACAGATACGCAGTATTTT.

The table lists this clone with many counts. The V call is TRBV11-2, the J call TRBJ2-1, with D possibly being TRBD1 (6 bases). Germline V gene lookup returns CDR1 SGHAT and CDR2 FQNNGV. V lost 4 bases, J lost 9 bases, and 13 bases lay in between. The length of the CDR3 is 13 residues. The CDR3 coding sequence is TGTGCCAGCAGCTCCCAGGGGCCGGGTGAGCAGTTCTTC. The encoded protein is CASSSQGPGEQFF.

This clone turned up a few times. J is TRBJ2-3 and V is TRBV18; 9 positions agree with TRBD1. The CDR3 has 14 residues. The germline V gene encodes CDR1 KGHSH and CDR2 LQKENI. V lost 4 bases and J lost 6; bases outside the gene matches: 5. Here the CDR3 reads CASSRTGVGDTQYF. The DNA for the CDR3 is TGTGCCAGCTCACGGACAGGGGTCGGGGATACGCAGTATTTT. Full variable domain (remainder filled in from reference TRBV18 and TRBJ2-3): NAGVMQNPRHLVRRRGQEARLRCSPMKGHSHVYWYRQLPEEGLKFMVYLQKENIIDESGMPKERFSAEFPKEGPSILRIQQVVRGDSAAYFCASSRTGVGDTQYFGPGTRLTVL.

The chain combines TRBV5-1 with TRBJ1-2; D uncertain. The V end was cut by 0 bases, the J end by 4 bases, with 7 bases between. The germline gives CDR1 SGHRS, CDR2 YFSETQ. This CDR3 is 13 amino acids long. Written as DNA, the CDR3 is TGCGCCAGCAGCTTGGCGGTCCCCTATGGCTACACCTTC. Encoded protein: CASSLAVPYGYTF.

The rearrangement uses TRBV19 and TRBJ2-7, with 7 bases matching TRBD1. In germline, CDR1 is LNHDA, CDR2 SQIVND (reference sequence). The CDR3 runs 15 residues. J gave up 2 bases and V 6 bases, and 10 bases lay outside the gene matches. The CDR3 is CASSPGTDLAYEQYF. The CDR3 DNA reads as TGTGCCAGTAGCCCCGGGACAGACCTTGCCTACGAGCAGTACTTC. Supplemented by reference TRBV19 and TRBJ2-7, the full variable domain reads DGGITQSPKYLFRKEGQNVTLSCEQNLNHDAMYWYRQDPGQGLRLIYYSQIVNDFQKGDIAEGYSVSREKKESFPLTVTSAQKNPTAFYLCASSPGTDLAYEQYFGPGTRLTVT.

This clone has just one count. The V gene is TRBV12-3 or TRBV12-4, the J gene TRBJ1-2, with a possible D match to TRBD1 (6 bases). The CDR3 spans 12 residues. V lost 6 bases to trimming and J lost 2 bases, with 7 bases between them. The CDR3 DNA follows: TGTGCCAGCAGAGGACAGAACTATGGCTACACCTTC. Translating it yields CASRGQNYGYTF.

This clone was observed a handful of times. The CDR3 loop is CASSQRNSPLHF. The CDR3, as DNA: TGCGCCAGCAGCCAGAGGAATTCACCCCTCCACTTT. This rearrangement joins TRBV4-3 to TRBJ1-6; D gene ambiguous. CDR1 LGHNA and CDR2 YSLEER come from the germline V gene. The CDR3 is made up of 12 amino acids. V lost 3 bases, J lost 7 bases, and 4 bases lay in between.

This rearrangement joins TRBV25-1 to TRBJ1-1, with D unclear. This CDR3 is built from 13 residues. CDR1 MGHDK and CDR2 SYGVNS come from the germline V gene. Trimming pared 4 bases from V and 3 bases from J, leaving 9 bases between. As DNA, the CDR3 is TGTGCCAGCAGTGCAGGCAGTGACACTGAAGCTTTCTTT. This sequence encodes CASSAGSDTEAFF.

This chain uses TRBV19 with TRBJ1-4; no clear D gene. Trimming removed 3 bases from V and 5 bases from J, with 13 bases in between. CDR3 length: 15 residues. Per germline, CDR1 LNHDA and CDR2 SQIVND (reference sequence). CDR3 bases: TGTGCCAGTAGTATTAGCGGCCGGATAAATGAAAAACTGTTTTTT. It is translated as CASSISGRINEKLFF.

The J gene is TRBJ1-5, the V gene TRBV27, with 7 bases lining up with TRBD1. The length of the CDR3 is 14 residues. V was clipped by 3 bases and J by 9 bases; unmatched bases: 8. Germline V gives CDR1 MNHEY, CDR2 SMNVEV (reference sequence). The CDR3 loop reads CASSFRQGERPQHF. The DNA of the CDR3 is TGTGCCAGCAGTTTCAGACAGGGTGAACGGCCCCAGCATTTT.

V is TRBV11-3 and J is TRBJ2-4; D might be TRBD2 (6 bases). Germline lookup yields CDR1 SGHNT and CDR2 YENEEA. The CDR3 has 14 amino acids. V was trimmed by 2 bases and J by 9 bases, leaving 14 bases between them. CDR3 DNA: TGTGCCAGCAGCTTAACCGGGGAGGACGGCATTCAGTACTTC. Protein sequence: CASSLTGEDGIQYF. Full variable domain (rest looked up from reference TRBV11-3 and TRBJ2-4): EAGVVQSPRYKIIEKKQPVAFWCNPISGHNTLYWYLQNLGQGPELLIRYENEEAVDDSQLPKDRFSAERLKGVDSTLKIQPAELGDSAVYLCASSLTGEDGIQYFGAGTRLSVL.

This clone was seen many times. J is TRBJ1-2 and V is TRBV27; 7 positions match TRBD1. The length of the CDR3 is 12 residues. The V gene end was trimmed by 6 bases and the J gene end by 6 bases; junction bases not matched to a gene: 4. The germline V gene has CDR1 MNHEY and CDR2 SMNVEV (reference sequence). For the CDR3, the DNA is TGTGCCAGCAGCACCGGGACAGATGGCTACACCTTC. Protein: CASSTGTDGYTF.

This chain joins TRBV5-6 and TRBJ1-5; D is unclear. The CDR3 runs 16 residues. V lost 0 bases, J lost 3 bases, and 13 bases lay in between. Germline CDR1 is SGHDT and CDR2 is YYEEEE. The CDR3 loop reads CASSLGGGWANQPQHF. As DNA, the CDR3 is TGTGCCAGCAGCTTGGGTGGAGGGTGGGCCAATCAGCCCCAGCATTTT.

The chain has TRBV27 and TRBJ1-5; D might be TRBD1 (6 bases). This CDR3 has 16 amino acids. Germline loops: CDR1 MNHEY, CDR2 SMNVEV (reference sequence). V was cut by 5 bases and J by 0 bases, with 14 bases left in between. CDR3: CASSPWSGDSNQPQHF. Written as DNA, the CDR3 is TGTGCCAGCAGTCCCTGGTCAGGGGATAGCAATCAGCCCCAGCATTTT.

This chain uses TRBV11-2 with TRBJ2-2; D is unclear. V lost 1 base to trimming and J lost 4 bases, with 7 bases between them. The CDR3 totals 14 residues. CDR1 and CDR2 from the germline V gene are SGHAT and FQNNGV. DNA for the CDR3: TGTGCCAGCAGCTTAGTTTTGAGCACCGGGGAGCTGTTTTTT. Its protein product is CASSLVLSTGELFF.

The chain uses TRBV7-3 and TRBJ1-6; D is undetermined. V gave up 1 base and J gave up 7 bases, with 11 bases separating them. Germline CDR1 SGHTA, CDR2 FQGTGA. This CDR3 is 15 amino acids long. CDR3 DNA sequence: TGTGCCAGCAGCTTAATGGCCGCAGGAAATTCACCCCTCCACTTT. It specifies CASSLMAAGNSPLHF.

The chain links TRBV18 to TRBJ1-4, with 7 bases fitting TRBD1. The V gene end was trimmed by 3 bases and the J gene end by 3 bases; junction bases not matched to a gene: 1. Per germline, CDR1 KGHSH and CDR2 LQKENI. CDR3 length equals 14 residues. CDR3 nucleotide sequence: TGTGCCAGCTCACCCGGGACAGCTAATGAAAAACTGTTTTTT. Translation: CASSPGTANEKLFF.

This clone was recorded once. The chain combines TRBV6-1 with TRBJ2-1, with 10 bases aligning to TRBD2. With 3 bases clipped from V and 2 bases from J, the junction kept 7 bases outside the gene matches. The CDR3 covers 17 residues. Germline CDR1 reads MNHNS; CDR2 reads SASEGT. The CDR3 region is CASSELAGAPPYNEQFF. CDR3 in DNA: TGTGCCAGCAGTGAGCTAGCGGGAGCACCTCCCTACAATGAGCAGTTCTTC.

The chain employs TRBV5-1 and TRBJ2-7, with 8 bases aligning to TRBD1. This CDR3 has 17 amino acids. Germline CDR1 reads SGHRS; CDR2 reads YFSETQ. Unmatched junction bases numbered 16, after V lost 7 bases and J lost 1 base. The CDR3: CASQRTGSDTWSYEQYF. CDR3 DNA: TGCGCCAGCCAACGGACAGGGTCCGACACTTGGTCCTACGAGCAGTACTTC.

This rearrangement joins TRBV7-6 to TRBJ2-1, with 8 bases lining up with TRBD2. Germline loops: CDR1 SGHVS, CDR2 FNYEAQ. V shed 5 bases and J 7 bases; nucleotides not matched to a gene: 10. CDR3 length: 15 amino acids. For the CDR3, the DNA is TGTGCCAGCAGCCCCACTAGCGGAGGAGAGAATGAGCAGTTCTTC. It specifies CASSPTSGGENEQFF.

This chain links TRBV11-2 with TRBJ2-2; D perhaps matches TRBD2 (6 bases). Trimming shortened V by 5 bases and J by 6 bases, and 13 bases separated the two germline ends. Germline V gives CDR1 SGHAT, CDR2 FQNNGV. The CDR3 contains 14 residues. The CDR3 DNA is TGTGCCAGCAGCCTAAACCCGGGGGCCGGGGAGCTGTTTTTT. Residues: CASSLNPGAGELFF.

This clone was counted between two and nine times. The V call is TRBV27, the J call TRBJ1-4; the match to TRBD1 covers 7 bases. The CDR3 has 15 amino acids. The V gene's germline CDR1 is MNHEY and CDR2 SMNVEV (reference sequence). V shed 2 bases, J shed 2 bases, and the junction held 2 bases outside the gene matches. The CDR3 loop is CASSLRGQTNEKLFF. CDR3 sequence (DNA): TGTGCCAGCAGTTTACGGGGACAGACTAATGAAAAACTGTTTTTT.

This clone was observed a few times. V and J are TRBV12-3 or TRBV12-4 and TRBJ1-5, with D possibly TRBD1 on 5 matching bases. Trimming took 3 bases from V and 7 from J, leaving 10 bases between them. The CDR3 has 13 residues. CDR3 nucleotides: TGTGCCAGCAGTTTTGGGGGGGGGCAGCCCCAGCATTTT. It codes for CASSFGGGQPQHF.

The chain is built from TRBV5-8 and TRBJ1-1; perhaps TRBD1 as D (6 bases). This CDR3 spans 13 amino acids. V dropped 5 bases and J dropped 1 base, with 9 bases sitting between them. The germline V gene encodes CDR1 SGHTS and CDR2 YDEGEE. This CDR3 reads CASRWGQNTEAFF. The CDR3 bases are TGTGCCAGCAGGTGGGGACAGAACACTGAAGCTTTCTTT.

This chain connects TRBV28 to TRBJ2-2, with 8 positions matching TRBD1. This CDR3 contains 17 residues. V lost 1 base and J lost 3; bases outside the gene matches: 7. Germline assignment: CDR1 MDHEN and CDR2 SYDVKM. This CDR3 is CASSLLGQGTYTGELFF. Written as DNA, the CDR3 is TGTGCCAGCAGTTTATTAGGACAGGGAACGTACACCGGGGAGCTGTTTTTT.

This rearrangement joins TRBV7-2 to TRBJ1-2, with D possibly matching TRBD1 (5 bases). This CDR3 is 14 amino acids long. Trimming removed 5 bases at V and 4 bases at J, with 14 bases between. Germline CDR1 is SGHTA and CDR2 is FQGNSA. Written as DNA, the CDR3 is TGTGCCAGCAGCCCACGGACGGGGGGCTATGGCTACACCTTC. It codes for CASSPRTGGYGYTF.

This clone turned up a few times. This chain's CDR3 is CASSHPGVETQYF. CDR3 sequence (DNA): TGTGCCAGCAGCCACCCCGGGGTAGAGACCCAGTACTTC. The chain carries TRBV5-4 and TRBJ2-5, with D perhaps matching TRBD2 (5 bases). Germline CDR1 reads SGHNT; CDR2 reads YYREEE (reference sequence). Trimming left V 4 bases short and J 4 bases short, with 11 bases between. The CDR3 runs to 13 residues.